The 27 T cell receptor beta chains in this list originate from one sample, sequenced in a study of vaccination effects on CD4 cells after COVID-19. Under the ViraFEST assay, PBMC were stimulated with viral peptide pools so that antigen-specific CD4+ T cells expanded. Sequencing was performed afterwards. Investigators separated out CD4+ T cells once 9 to 11 days of culture had passed. In the vaccine recipients, nucleocapsid antibodies were negative and there was no prior SARS-CoV-2 infection. For these TCRs, the target antigens are not known. The repertoire was sequenced with immunoSEQ multiplex PCR; TCRdb's copy has only in-frame clones and lacks some. The sample yields tens of thousands of clones, roughly 73% seen once. The sample here was CD4+ T cells from PBMCs cultured with HCoV-OC43 spike peptides, taken before COVID-19 vaccination. Noted subset: HCoV-OC43 spike overlapping peptide pool stimulation. Source of these receptors: a human donor who received a COVID-19 vaccine.

The chain combines TRBV5-6 with TRBJ2-7; D gene uncertain. The CDR3 has 13 amino acids. From germline, CDR1 is SGHDT and CDR2 YYEEEE. Trimming cost V 3 bases and J 0 bases, with 7 bases left between them. The CDR3 loop reads CASSSDISYEQYV. The CDR3 coding sequence is TGTGCCAGCAGCTCCGACATCTCCTACGAGCAGTACGTC.

This clone has only a few counts. The chain carries TRBV5-1 and TRBJ2-5, with D hard to call. The germline CDR1 and CDR2 sequences are SGHRS and YFSETQ. Trimming shortened V by 1 base and J by 2 bases, and 9 bases separated the two germline ends. The CDR3 has 14 residues. CDR3 residues: CASSLLDSQETQYF. The CDR3 nucleotides are TGCGCCAGCAGCTTGTTGGATTCTCAAGAGACCCAGTACTTC.

This clone occurred a few times. V usage is TRBV4-3 and J usage is TRBJ1-2, with 7 bases lining up with TRBD1. The germline CDR1 and CDR2 sequences are LGHNA and YSLEER. V was clipped by 4 bases and J by 4 bases; unmatched bases: 9. CDR3 length: 15 amino acids. For the CDR3, the DNA is TGCGCCAGCAGCCTTTCGGACAGGACAATCTATGGCTACACCTTC. This translates into CASSLSDRTIYGYTF.

The chain joins TRBV4-2 to TRBJ2-5; unclear D gene. Germline V gives CDR1 LGHNA, CDR2 YNFKEQ. The V and J ends lost 4 bases and 5 bases respectively, with 14 bases between them. The CDR3 has 14 amino acids. The CDR3 DNA follows: TGTGCCAGCAGCCTCCTTAGGGCAGACGAGACCCAGTACTTC. Translating gives CASSLLRADETQYF.

The J gene is TRBJ2-4, the V gene TRBV5-1, with D perhaps TRBD2 (5 bases). The germline CDR1 and CDR2 sequences are SGHRS and YFSETQ. The length of the CDR3 is 18 residues. Trimming stripped 2 bases from V and 3 bases from J, with 21 bases between. CDR3 DNA: TGCGCCAGCAGCTTAAAAGGGAACTTGGACTTCGTCAAAAACATTCAGTACTTC. Amino acids: CASSLKGNLDFVKNIQYF.

The chain uses TRBV6-4 and TRBJ1-1, with TRBD1 matching over 8 bases. Germline trimming cut 6 bases from V and 1 base from J; bases unmatched to any gene: 4. Germline values: CDR1 MRHNA, CDR2 SNTAGT. The CDR3 totals 14 residues. For the CDR3, the DNA is TGTGCCAGCAGGGACAGGGCGGGGAACACTGAAGCTTTCTTT. This sequence encodes CASRDRAGNTEAFF.

This rearrangement joins TRBV7-2 to TRBJ2-3, with D hard to call. Trimming shortened V by 1 base and J by 0 bases, and 5 bases separated the two germline ends. This CDR3 spans 14 amino acids. Germline lookup yields CDR1 SGHTA and CDR2 FQGNSA. The CDR3 sequence: CASSLGHSTDTQYF. CDR3 DNA: TGTGCCAGCAGCTTAGGGCATAGCACAGATACGCAGTATTTT.

This rearrangement joins TRBV5-1 to TRBJ1-1; D ambiguous. Trimming removed 0 bases from V and 1 base from J, with 7 bases in between. The CDR3 has 14 amino acids. Germline CDR1 SGHRS, CDR2 YFSETQ. Here the CDR3 DNA reads TGCGCCAGCAGCTTGGCCCCCCCGAACACTGAAGCTTTCTTT. The encoded protein is CASSLAPPNTEAFF.

The chain uses TRBV11-2 and TRBJ2-2; weak D call: TRBD1 (6 bases). Germline assignment: CDR1 SGHAT and CDR2 FQNNGV. The CDR3 loop spans 17 amino acids. V gave up 5 bases and J gave up 1 base, with 17 bases separating them. In nucleotides, the CDR3 is TGTGCCAGCAGCCCGCTCCCCTCAGGGGAGAACACCGGGGAGCTGTTTTTT. It encodes CASSPLPSGENTGELFF.

The gene calls are TRBV6-1 and TRBJ1-1, with a tentative D call TRBD1 (6 bases). V lost 2 bases to trimming and J lost 2 bases, with 18 bases between them. Germline V gene lookup returns CDR1 MNHNS and CDR2 SASEGT. CDR3 length: 17 amino acids. The CDR3 reads CASSELPGEVSNTEAFF. The CDR3 DNA is TGTGCCAGCAGTGAACTGCCAGGGGAGGTTAGCAACACTGAAGCTTTCTTT.

The chain joins TRBV6-1 to TRBJ2-7; 9 bases agree with TRBD1. V lost 4 bases and J lost 6; bases outside the gene matches: 19. CDR3 size: 18 residues. Germline V gene sequence: CDR1 MNHNS, CDR2 SASEGT. The CDR3 nucleotides read TGTGCCAGCAGTGCACCAGGGGACAGGGTGAGGAGGAAGTCCGAGCAGTACGTC. Amino acid sequence: CASSAPGDRVRRKSEQYV.

The chain links TRBV5-1 to TRBJ2-7; 9 nucleotides match TRBD1. Germline V gene sequence: CDR1 SGHRS, CDR2 YFSETQ. V lost 5 bases and J lost 3; bases outside the gene matches: 18. CDR3 length equals 18 residues. CDR3 sequence (DNA): TGCGCCAGCAGATACGGACAGGGGCCCGCCAAAATCCTCTACGAGCAGTACGTC. It translates to CASRYGQGPAKILYEQYV.

This sequence joins TRBV5-1 and TRBJ1-6, with 9 positions matching TRBD1. The CDR3 has 15 amino acids. V shed 6 bases and J 7 bases; nucleotides not matched to a gene: 8. CDR1 is SGHRS and CDR2 is YFSETQ in the germline V gene. The CDR3 loop is CASKMRDRENSPLHF. The CDR3 DNA reads TGCGCCAGCAAAATGAGGGACAGGGAAAATTCACCCCTCCACTTT.

V gene TRBV27 combines with J gene TRBJ1-2; D is unresolved. Trimming took 6 bases from V and 2 from J, leaving 10 bases between them. The CDR3 totals 13 residues. The germline V gene encodes CDR1 MNHEY and CDR2 SMNVEV (reference sequence). The CDR3, as DNA: TGTGCCAGCAGCCAGTATAAGAACTATGGCTACACCTTC. Translation: CASSQYKNYGYTF.

This clone was detected only a few times. V and J are TRBV12-3 or TRBV12-4 and TRBJ1-1; D call uncertain. The length of the CDR3 is 11 residues. Trimming shortened V by 3 bases and J by 7 bases, and 6 bases separated the two germline ends. The CDR3 loop is CASSFGIEAFF. In nucleotides, the CDR3 is TGTGCCAGCAGTTTCGGGATTGAAGCTTTCTTT.

The chain carries TRBV7-2 and TRBJ2-5; D remains ambiguous. The CDR3 contains 13 residues. Germline CDR1 is SGHTA and CDR2 is FQGNSA. The ends were cut back, 5 bases at V and 5 bases at J, with 12 bases in the middle. CDR3 DNA sequence: TGTGCCAGCAGCCCGCGTACGGTGGAGACCCAGTACTTC. This codes for CASSPRTVETQYF.

This chain joins TRBV11-2 and TRBJ2-1; D uncertain. From germline, CDR1 is SGHAT and CDR2 FQNNGV. Deletions cut 0 bases from V and 7 bases from J, with 19 bases between. The CDR3 loop spans 17 amino acids. CDR3 DNA sequence: TGTGCCAGCAGCTTAGATCTCGGGCAGCCTGGGCGGAATGAGCAGTTCTTC. Translation gives CASSLDLGQPGRNEQFF. Full variable domain (outside the CDR3, taken from reference TRBV11-2 and TRBJ2-1): EAGVAQSPRYKIIEKRQSVAFWCNPISGHATLYWYQQILGQGPKLLIQFQNNGVVDDSQLPKDRFSAERLKGVDSTLKIQPAKLEDSAVYLCASSLDLGQPGRNEQFFGPGTRLTVL.

In DNA form, the CDR3 reads TGTGCCAGTAGTATGCTTCACAACGTCCTGACTTTC. Amino acids: CASSMLHNVLTF. This chain uses TRBV19 with TRBJ2-6; the D is unclear. The germline V gene has CDR1 LNHDA and CDR2 SQIVND (reference sequence). This CDR3 contains 12 residues. The V end was cut by 3 bases, the J end by 9 bases, with 6 bases between.

The sample holds many counts of this clone. The chain is built from TRBV11-2 and TRBJ2-7; no clear D. The V end was cut by 2 bases, the J end by 3 bases, with 8 bases between. Germline CDR1 is SGHAT and CDR2 is FQNNGV. CDR3 length: 13 amino acids. The CDR3 sequence is CASSLKGSYEQYV. The CDR3 DNA reads as TGTGCCAGCAGCTTAAAGGGCAGCTACGAGCAGTACGTC.

The chain employs TRBV18 and TRBJ2-2, with unresolved D. The V end was cut by 6 bases, the J end by 0 bases, with 14 bases between. Germline V CDR1 and CDR2: KGHSH, LQKENI. The CDR3 totals 16 residues. The DNA of the CDR3 is TGTGCCAGCTCCTTCACCATTACGGCGAACACCGGGGAGCTGTTTTTT. It specifies CASSFTITANTGELFF.

The sample holds a few counts of this clone. The gene calls are TRBV5-1 and TRBJ2-2; perhaps TRBD1 as D (6 bases). This CDR3 has 18 amino acids. The germline gives CDR1 SGHRS, CDR2 YFSETQ. V lost 0 bases, J lost 2 bases, and 17 bases lay in between. CDR3: CASSLDTGRLRNTGELFF. The DNA of the CDR3 is TGCGCCAGCAGCTTGGACACAGGGCGTCTTCGAAACACCGGGGAGCTGTTTTTT.

The chain links TRBV18 to TRBJ1-6; D unclear. Germline V CDR1 and CDR2: KGHSH, LQKENI. Trimming shortened V by 4 bases and J by 9 bases, and 10 bases separated the two germline ends. The CDR3 length is 13 residues. The CDR3 nucleotides read TGTGCCAGCTCACGGGAACGTAGTTCACCCCTCCACTTT. Residues: CASSRERSSPLHF.

This clone was counted a few times. The gene calls are TRBV5-1 and TRBJ1-4; TRBD1 is a possible D gene (5 bases). The germline V gene encodes CDR1 SGHRS and CDR2 YFSETQ. V dropped 2 bases and J dropped 5 bases, with 13 bases sitting between them. This CDR3 has 15 amino acids. CDR3 residues: CASSLADSVNEKLFF. Here the CDR3 DNA reads TGCGCCAGCAGCTTAGCCGACAGCGTAAATGAAAAACTGTTTTTT.

This clone was seen a few times. Written as DNA, the CDR3 is TGTGCCAGCAGCCCGACTAGCCGGAAGGGGAATGAGCAGTTCTTC. Translating gives CASSPTSRKGNEQFF. This chain links TRBV7-2 with TRBJ2-1; 7 nucleotides match TRBD2. CDR1 is SGHTA and CDR2 is FQGNSA in the germline V gene. The CDR3 consists of 15 residues. After removal of 5 bases from V and 7 bases from J, the junction contained 11 bases not matched to a gene.

The table lists this clone with a count of one. The chain employs TRBV5-1 and TRBJ1-1, with a tentative D call TRBD1 (5 bases). The germline CDR1 and CDR2 sequences are SGHRS and YFSETQ. This CDR3 region has 15 residues. The germline V and J ends were trimmed by 4 bases and 3 bases, with 16 bases remaining between them. The CDR3 loop is CASSPQTPGDTEAFF. The CDR3 DNA sequence: TGCGCCAGCAGCCCCCAGACACCGGGGGACACTGAAGCTTTCTTT. The full variable domain, its missing parts supplied by reference TRBV5-1 and TRBJ1-1, is KAGVTQTPRYLIKTRGQQVTLSCSPISGHRSVSWYQQTPGQGLQFLFEYFSETQRNKGNFPGRFSGRQFSNSRSEMNVSTLELGDSALYLCASSPQTPGDTEAFFGQGTRLTVV.

The chain links TRBV5-6 to TRBJ2-5, with a weak D call TRBD1 (5 bases). Germline assignment: CDR1 SGHDT and CDR2 YYEEEE. V was clipped by 1 base and J by 0 bases, with 16 bases between them. The CDR3 sequence is 17 residues long. CDR3 coding DNA: TGTGCCAGCAGCTTGACAGGAAAAGGGGCGTACCAAGAGACCCAGTACTTC. It encodes CASSLTGKGAYQETQYF.

The V gene is TRBV7-2, the J gene TRBJ2-1; D remains ambiguous. The CDR3 is made up of 13 amino acids. V lost 1 base and J lost 9, with 10 bases in between. Germline loops: CDR1 SGHTA, CDR2 FQGNSA. Written as DNA, the CDR3 is TGTGCCAGCAGCTTAGTGGCCGCTGGTGAGCAGTTCTTC. It yields the protein CASSLVAAGEQFF.